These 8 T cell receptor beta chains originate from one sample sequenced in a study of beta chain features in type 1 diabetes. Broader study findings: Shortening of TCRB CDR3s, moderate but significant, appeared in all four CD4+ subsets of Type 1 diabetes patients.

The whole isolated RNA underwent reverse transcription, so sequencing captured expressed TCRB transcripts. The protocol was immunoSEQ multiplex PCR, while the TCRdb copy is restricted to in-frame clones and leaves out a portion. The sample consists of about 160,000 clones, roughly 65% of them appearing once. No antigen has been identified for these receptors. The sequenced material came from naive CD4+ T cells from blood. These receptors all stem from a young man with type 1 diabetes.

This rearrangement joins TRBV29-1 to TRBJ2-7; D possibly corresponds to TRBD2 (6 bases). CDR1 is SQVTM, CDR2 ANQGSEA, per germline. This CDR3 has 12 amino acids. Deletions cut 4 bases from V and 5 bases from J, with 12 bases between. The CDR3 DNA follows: TGCAGCGTTGGACTAGTATCGGACGAGCAGTACTTC. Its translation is CSVGLVSDEQYF.

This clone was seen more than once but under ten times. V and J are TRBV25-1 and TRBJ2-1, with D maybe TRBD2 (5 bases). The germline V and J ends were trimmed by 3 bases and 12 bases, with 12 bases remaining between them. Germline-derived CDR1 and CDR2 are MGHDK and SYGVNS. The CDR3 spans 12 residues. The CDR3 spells CASSDSGLAQFF. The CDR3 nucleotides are TGTGCCAGCAGTGATTCGGGGTTAGCGCAGTTCTTC. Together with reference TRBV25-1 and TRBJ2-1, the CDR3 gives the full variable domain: EADIYQTPRYLVIGTGKKITLECSQTMGHDKMYWYQQDPGMELHLIHYSYGVNSTEKGDLSSESTVSRIRTEHFPLTLESARPSHTSQYLCASSDSGLAQFFGPGTRLTVL.

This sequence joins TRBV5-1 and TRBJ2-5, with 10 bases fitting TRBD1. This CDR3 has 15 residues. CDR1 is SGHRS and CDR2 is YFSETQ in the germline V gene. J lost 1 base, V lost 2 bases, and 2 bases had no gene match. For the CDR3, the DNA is TGCGCCAGCAGCTTAAGGACAGGGGGCCAAGAGACCCAGTACTTC. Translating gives CASSLRTGGQETQYF. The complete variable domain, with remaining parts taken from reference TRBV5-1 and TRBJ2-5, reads KAGVTQTPRYLIKTRGQQVTLSCSPISGHRSVSWYQQTPGQGLQFLFEYFSETQRNKGNFPGRFSGRQFSNSRSEMNVSTLELGDSALYLCASSLRTGGQETQYFGPGTRLLVL.

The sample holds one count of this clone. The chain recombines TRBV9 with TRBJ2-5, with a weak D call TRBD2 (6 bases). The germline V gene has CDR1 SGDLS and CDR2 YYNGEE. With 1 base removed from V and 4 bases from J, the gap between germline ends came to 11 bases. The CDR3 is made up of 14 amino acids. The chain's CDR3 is CASSVSSGVETQYF. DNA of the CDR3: TGTGCCAGCAGCGTATCATCGGGGGTAGAGACCCAGTACTTC.

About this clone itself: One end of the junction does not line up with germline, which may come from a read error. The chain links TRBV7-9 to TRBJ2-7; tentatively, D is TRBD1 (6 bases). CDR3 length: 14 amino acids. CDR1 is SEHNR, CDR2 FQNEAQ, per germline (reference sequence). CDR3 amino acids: CASSLAGTRDEQYF. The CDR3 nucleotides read TGTGCCAGCAGCCTAGCCGGGACAAGAGACGAGCAGTACTTC.

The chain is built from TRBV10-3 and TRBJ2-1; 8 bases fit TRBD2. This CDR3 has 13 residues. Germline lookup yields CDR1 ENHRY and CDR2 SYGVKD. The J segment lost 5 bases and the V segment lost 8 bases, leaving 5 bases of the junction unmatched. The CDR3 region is CAIADSGDNEQFF. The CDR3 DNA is TGTGCCATCGCGGATAGCGGGGACAATGAGCAGTTCTTC.

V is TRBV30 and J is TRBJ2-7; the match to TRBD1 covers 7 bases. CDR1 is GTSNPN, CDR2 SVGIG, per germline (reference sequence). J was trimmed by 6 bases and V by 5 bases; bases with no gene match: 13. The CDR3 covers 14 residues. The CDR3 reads CAWGFGTAASEQYF. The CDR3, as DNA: TGTGCCTGGGGGTTTGGGACAGCGGCCTCCGAGCAGTACTTC.

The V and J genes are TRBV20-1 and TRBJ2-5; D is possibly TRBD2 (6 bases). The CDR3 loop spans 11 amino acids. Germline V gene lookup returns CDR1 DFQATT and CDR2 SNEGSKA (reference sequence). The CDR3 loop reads CSVAGTETQYF. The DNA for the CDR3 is TGCAGCGTGGCGGGGACTGAGACCCAGTACTTC.